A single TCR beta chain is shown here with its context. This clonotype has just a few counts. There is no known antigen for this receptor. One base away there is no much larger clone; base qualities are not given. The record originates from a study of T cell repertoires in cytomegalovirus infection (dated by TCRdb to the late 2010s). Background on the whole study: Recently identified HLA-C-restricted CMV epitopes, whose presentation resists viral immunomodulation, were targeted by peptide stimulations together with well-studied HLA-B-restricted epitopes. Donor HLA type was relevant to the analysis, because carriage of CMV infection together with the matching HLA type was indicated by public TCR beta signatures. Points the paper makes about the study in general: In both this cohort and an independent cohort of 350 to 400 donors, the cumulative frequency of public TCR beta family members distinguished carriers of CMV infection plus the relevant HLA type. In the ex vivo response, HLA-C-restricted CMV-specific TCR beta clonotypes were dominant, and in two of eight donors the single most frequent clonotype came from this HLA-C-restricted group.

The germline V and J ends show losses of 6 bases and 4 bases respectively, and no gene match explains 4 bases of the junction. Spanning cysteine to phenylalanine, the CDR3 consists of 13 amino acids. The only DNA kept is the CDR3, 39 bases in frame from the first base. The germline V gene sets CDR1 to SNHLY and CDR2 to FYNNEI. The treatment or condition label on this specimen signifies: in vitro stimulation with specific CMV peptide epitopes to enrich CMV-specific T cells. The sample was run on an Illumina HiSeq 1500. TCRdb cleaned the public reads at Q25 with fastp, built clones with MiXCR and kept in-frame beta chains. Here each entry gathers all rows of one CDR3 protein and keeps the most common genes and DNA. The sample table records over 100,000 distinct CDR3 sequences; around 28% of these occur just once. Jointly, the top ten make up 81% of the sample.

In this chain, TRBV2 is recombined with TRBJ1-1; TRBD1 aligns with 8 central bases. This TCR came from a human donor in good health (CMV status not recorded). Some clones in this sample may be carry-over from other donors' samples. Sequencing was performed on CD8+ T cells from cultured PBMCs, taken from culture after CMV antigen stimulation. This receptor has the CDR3 CASREDRATEAFF. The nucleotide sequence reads TGTGCCAGCAGAGAGGACAGGGCCACTGAAGCTTTCTTT.